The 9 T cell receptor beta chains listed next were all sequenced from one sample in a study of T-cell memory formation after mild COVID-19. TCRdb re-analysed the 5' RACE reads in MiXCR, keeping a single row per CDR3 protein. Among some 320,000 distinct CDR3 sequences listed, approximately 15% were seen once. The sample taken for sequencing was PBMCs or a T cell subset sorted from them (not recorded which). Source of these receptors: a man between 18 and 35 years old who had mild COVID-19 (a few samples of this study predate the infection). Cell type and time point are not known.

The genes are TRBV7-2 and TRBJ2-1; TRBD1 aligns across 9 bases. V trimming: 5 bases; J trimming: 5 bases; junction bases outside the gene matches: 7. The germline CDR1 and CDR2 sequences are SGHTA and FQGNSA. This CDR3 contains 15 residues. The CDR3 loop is CASSLRTGVDNEQFF. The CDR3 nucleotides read TGTGCCAGCAGCCTAAGGACAGGGGTCGACAATGAGCAGTTCTTC.

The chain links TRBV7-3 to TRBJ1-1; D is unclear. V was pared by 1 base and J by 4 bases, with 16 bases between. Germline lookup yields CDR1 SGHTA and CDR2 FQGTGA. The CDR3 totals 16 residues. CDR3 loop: CASSLNAAKMGTEAFF. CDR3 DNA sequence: TGTGCCAGCAGCTTAAATGCCGCGAAAATGGGCACTGAAGCTTTCTTT.

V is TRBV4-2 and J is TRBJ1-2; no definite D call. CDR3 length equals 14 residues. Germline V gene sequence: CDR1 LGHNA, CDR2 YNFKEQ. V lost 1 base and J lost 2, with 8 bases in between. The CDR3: CASSQGRMNYGYTF. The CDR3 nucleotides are TGTGCCAGCAGCCAAGGAAGGATGAACTATGGCTACACCTTC.

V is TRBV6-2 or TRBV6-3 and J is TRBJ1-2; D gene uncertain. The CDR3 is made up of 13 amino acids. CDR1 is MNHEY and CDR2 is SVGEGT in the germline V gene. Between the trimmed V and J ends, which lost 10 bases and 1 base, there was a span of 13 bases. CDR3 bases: TGTGCCACTCGGCCGCGGGGTAACTATGGCTACACCTTC. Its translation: CATRPRGNYGYTF.

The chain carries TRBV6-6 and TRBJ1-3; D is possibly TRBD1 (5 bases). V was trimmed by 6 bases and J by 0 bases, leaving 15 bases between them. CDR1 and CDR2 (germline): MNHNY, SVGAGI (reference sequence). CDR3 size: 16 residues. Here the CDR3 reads CASRDTQGFSGNTIYF. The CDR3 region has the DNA TGTGCCAGCAGGGACACGCAGGGATTCTCTGGAAACACCATATATTTT.

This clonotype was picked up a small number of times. CDR3 loop: CASSFYAGAPNEQFF. The DNA of the CDR3 is TGTGCCAGCAGCTTCTATGCGGGGGCCCCCAATGAGCAGTTCTTC. The chain has TRBV7-9 and TRBJ2-1; perhaps TRBD2 as D (7 bases). The germline V gene encodes CDR1 SEHNR and CDR2 FQNEAQ (reference sequence). The V end was cut by 3 bases, the J end by 6 bases, with 15 bases between. The CDR3 runs 15 residues.

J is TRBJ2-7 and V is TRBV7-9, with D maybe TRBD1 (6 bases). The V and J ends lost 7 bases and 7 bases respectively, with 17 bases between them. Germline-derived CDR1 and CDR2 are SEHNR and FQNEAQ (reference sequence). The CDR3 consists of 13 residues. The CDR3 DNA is TGTGCCAGCAATCCGGACAGTGACAATGAGCAGTACGTC. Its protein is CASNPDSDNEQYV.

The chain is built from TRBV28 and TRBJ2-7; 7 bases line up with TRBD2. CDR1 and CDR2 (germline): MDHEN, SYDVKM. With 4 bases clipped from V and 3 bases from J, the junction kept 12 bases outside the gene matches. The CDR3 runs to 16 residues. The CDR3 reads CASSSPGGLVHYEQYF. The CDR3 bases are TGTGCCAGCAGTTCCCCCGGCGGACTAGTCCACTACGAGCAGTACTTC.

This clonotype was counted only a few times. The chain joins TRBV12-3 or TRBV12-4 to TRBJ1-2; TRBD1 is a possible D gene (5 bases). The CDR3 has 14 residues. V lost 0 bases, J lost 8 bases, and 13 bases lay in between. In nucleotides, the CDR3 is TGTGCCAGCAGTTTAGCTCGACAGAAAGAGGGCTACACCTTC. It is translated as CASSLARQKEGYTF.